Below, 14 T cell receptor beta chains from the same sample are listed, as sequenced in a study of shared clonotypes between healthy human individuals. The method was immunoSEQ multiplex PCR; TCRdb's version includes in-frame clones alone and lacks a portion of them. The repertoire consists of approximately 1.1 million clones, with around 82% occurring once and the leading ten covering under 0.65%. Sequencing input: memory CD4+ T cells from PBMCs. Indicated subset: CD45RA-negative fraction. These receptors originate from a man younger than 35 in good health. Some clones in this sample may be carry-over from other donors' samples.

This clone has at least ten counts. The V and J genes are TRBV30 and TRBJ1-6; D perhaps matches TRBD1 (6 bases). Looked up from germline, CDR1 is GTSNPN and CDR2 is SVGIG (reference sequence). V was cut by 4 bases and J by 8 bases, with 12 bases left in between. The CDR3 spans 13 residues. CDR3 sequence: CAWNWGADSPLHF. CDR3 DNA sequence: TGTGCCTGGAATTGGGGGGCGGATTCACCCCTCCACTTT.

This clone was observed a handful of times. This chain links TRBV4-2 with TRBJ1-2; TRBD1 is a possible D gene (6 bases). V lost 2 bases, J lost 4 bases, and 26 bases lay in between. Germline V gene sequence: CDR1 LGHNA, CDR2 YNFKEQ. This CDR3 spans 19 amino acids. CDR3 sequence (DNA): TGTGCCAGCAGCCAACAATTCTCACAGGGAAGAGCTCGTGGCTATGGCTACACCTTC. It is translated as CASSQQFSQGRARGYGYTF.

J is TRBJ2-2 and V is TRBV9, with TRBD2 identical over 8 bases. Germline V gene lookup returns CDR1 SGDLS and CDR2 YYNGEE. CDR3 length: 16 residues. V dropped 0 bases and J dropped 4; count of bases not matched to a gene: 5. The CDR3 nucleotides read TGTGCCAGCAGCGTAGACGGGAGGGCCAGCACCGGGGAGCTGTTTTTT. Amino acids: CASSVDGRASTGELFF.

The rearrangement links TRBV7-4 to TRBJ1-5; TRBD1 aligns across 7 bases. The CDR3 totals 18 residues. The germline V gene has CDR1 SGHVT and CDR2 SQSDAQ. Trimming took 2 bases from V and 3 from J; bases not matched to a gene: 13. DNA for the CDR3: TGTGCCAGCAGCTTAAGTCGGCAGGGGGAACATCACAATCAGCCCCAGCATTTT. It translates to CASSLSRQGEHHNQPQHF.

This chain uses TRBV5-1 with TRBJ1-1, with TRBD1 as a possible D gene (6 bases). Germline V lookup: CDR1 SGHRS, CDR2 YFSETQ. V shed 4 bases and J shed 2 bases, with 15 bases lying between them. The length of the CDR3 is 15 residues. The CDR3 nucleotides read TGCGCCAGCAGCCCAGGACAGTTTACAAACACTGAAGCTTTCTTT. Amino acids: CASSPGQFTNTEAFF.

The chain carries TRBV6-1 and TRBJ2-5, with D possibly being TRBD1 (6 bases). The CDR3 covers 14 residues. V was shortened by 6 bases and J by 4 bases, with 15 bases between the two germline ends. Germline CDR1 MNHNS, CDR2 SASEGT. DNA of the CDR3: TGTGCCAGCAGACAACAGGGTATACGAGAGACCCAGTACTTC. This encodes CASRQQGIRETQYF.

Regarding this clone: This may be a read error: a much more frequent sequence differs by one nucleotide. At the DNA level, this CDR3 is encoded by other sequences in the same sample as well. The CDR3 DNA sequence: TGCGCCAGCAGCTTTGGAGAGACCCAGTACTTC. This codes for CASSFGETQYF. The chain joins TRBV5-1 to TRBJ2-5; D unresolved. In germline, CDR1 is SGHRS, CDR2 YFSETQ. The V end was cut by 2 bases, the J end by 4 bases, with 3 bases between. The CDR3 contains 11 residues.

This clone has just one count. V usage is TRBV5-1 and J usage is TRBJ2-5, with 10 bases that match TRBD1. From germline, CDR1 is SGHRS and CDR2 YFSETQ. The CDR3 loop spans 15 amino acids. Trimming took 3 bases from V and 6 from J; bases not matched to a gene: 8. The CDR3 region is CASSSNWDRGQTQYF. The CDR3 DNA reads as TGCGCCAGCAGCTCAAACTGGGACAGGGGTCAGACCCAGTACTTC.

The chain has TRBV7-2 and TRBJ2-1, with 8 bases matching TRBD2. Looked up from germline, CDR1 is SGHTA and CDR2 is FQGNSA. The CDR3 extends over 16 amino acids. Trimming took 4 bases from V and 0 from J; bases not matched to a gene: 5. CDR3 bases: TGTGCCAGCAGCTGGCAGCGGGGGAGCTCCTACAATGAGCAGTTCTTC. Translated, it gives CASSWQRGSSYNEQFF.

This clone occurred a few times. The CDR3 region is CASSLIGGTNEKLFF. DNA for the CDR3: TGTGCCAGCAGCCTCATAGGTGGGACTAATGAAAAACTGTTTTTT. V and J are TRBV5-6 and TRBJ1-4, with D unresolved. The V gene lost 4 bases and the J gene lost 2 bases, with 12 bases spanning the gap. The CDR3 runs to 15 residues. In germline, CDR1 is SGHDT, CDR2 YYEEEE.

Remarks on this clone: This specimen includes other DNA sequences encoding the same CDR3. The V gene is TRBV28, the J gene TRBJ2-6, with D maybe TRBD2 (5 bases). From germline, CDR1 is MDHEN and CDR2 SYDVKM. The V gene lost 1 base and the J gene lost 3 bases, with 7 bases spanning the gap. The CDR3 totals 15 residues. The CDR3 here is CASSLSAGGANVLTF. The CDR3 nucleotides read TGTGCCAGCAGTTTATCGGCGGGTGGGGCCAACGTCCTGACTTTC.

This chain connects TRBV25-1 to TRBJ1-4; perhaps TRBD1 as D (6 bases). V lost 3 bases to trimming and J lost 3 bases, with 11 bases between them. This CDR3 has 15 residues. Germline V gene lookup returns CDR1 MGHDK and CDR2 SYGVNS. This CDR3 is CASSDLRGANEKLFF. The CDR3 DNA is TGTGCCAGCAGTGACTTAAGGGGGGCTAATGAAAAACTGTTTTTT.

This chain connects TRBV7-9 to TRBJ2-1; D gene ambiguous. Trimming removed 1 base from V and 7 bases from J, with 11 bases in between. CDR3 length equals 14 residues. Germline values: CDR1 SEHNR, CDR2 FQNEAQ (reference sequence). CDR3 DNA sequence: TGTGCCAGCAGCTTAGGGACGGTGACAAATGAGCAGTTCTTC. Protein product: CASSLGTVTNEQFF.

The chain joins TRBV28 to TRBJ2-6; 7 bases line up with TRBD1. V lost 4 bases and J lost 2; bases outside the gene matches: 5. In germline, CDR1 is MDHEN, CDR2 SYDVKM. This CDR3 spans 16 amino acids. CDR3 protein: CASSSITGAGANVLTF. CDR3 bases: TGTGCCAGCAGTTCAATTACAGGGGCTGGGGCCAACGTCCTGACTTTC.